The 27 T cell receptor beta chains below all came from one sample that was sequenced in a study of tumor-infiltrating lymphocytes in primary liver carcinoma. Both RNA and DNA were isolated together from approximately 20-30 mg of bulk tissue that had not been sorted. The input was approximately 0.45 ug total RNA; TCR beta cDNA was made from it with a constant-region primer. Modified slightly, ARM-PCR produced TCR beta libraries over three nested multiplex PCR rounds. TRBV1-TRBV30 forward and Cbeta reverse primers drove the first two approximately 10-cycle rounds. Using its own MiXCR run on the multiplex PCR reads, TCRdb lists one record per CDR3 protein. The sample gives tens of thousands of distinct CDR3 sequences, about three quarters of which show up once; roughly 21% is in the top ten. What was sequenced was liver tumor tissue from sampling region 1. Subset here: tumor region T1, superior pole. The receptors here all came from a man between 35 and 55 years old with primary liver carcinoma and hepatitis B virus infection.

As concerns this clonotype: One end of the junction is discordant with germline, which a read error may explain. The rearrangement joins TRBV12-3 or TRBV12-4 to TRBJ2-1, with D possibly matching TRBD2 (5 bases). The CDR3 is 14 residues long. The CDR3 loop reads CATLAGLSYNGQFF. The CDR3 nucleotides read TGTGCCACGCTAGCAGGCCTCTCCTACAATGGGCAGTTCTTC.

The table lists this clonotype with a count of one. A read error may produce the germline difference seen at one junction end. The chain has TRBV11-2 and TRBJ2-2; D is perhaps TRBD2 (6 bases). Germline V CDR1 and CDR2: SGHAT, FQNNGV. The CDR3 has 15 amino acids. The DNA of the CDR3 is TGCGCCAGCCTCCCCACGGGAGTGTACACCGGGGAGCTGTTTTTT. Encoded protein: CASLPTGVYTGELFF.

This clonotype was recorded once. Because the CDR3 is missing its conserved closing phenylalanine or tryptophan, this is likely a read error. The DNA is left out, because the CDR3 cannot be placed on it with certainty; the CDR3 is given as TCRdb lists it. This sequence joins TRBV11-2 and TRBJ1-1. The CDR3 is made up of 14 amino acids, end residues included. CDR1 is SGHAT and CDR2 is FQNNGV in the germline V gene. CDR3 protein: CASSLGQGWTETFY.

This clonotype was observed once. One end of the junction does not line up with germline, which may come from a read error. The rearrangement joins TRBV12-3 or TRBV12-4 to TRBJ2-7; the D is unclear. This CDR3 comprises 14 residues. The CDR3 DNA reads as TGTGCCAGCACTTTAGACCATAGTTCCTACGAGCAGTACTTC. Its protein product is CASTLDHSSYEQYF.

V gene TRBV29-1 combines with J gene TRBJ2-3; 13 bases align to TRBD2. The ends lost 7 bases at V and 11 bases at J; junction bases unmatched: 15. The CDR3 has 15 residues. Germline CDR1 SQVTM, CDR2 ANQGSEA. CDR3 amino acids: CSGGGTSGNLDVQYF. The DNA of the CDR3 is TGCAGCGGGGGGGGGACTAGCGGGAATCTCGATGTGCAGTATTTT.

Regarding this clonotype: A much more abundant neighbour one base away suggests this may be a read error. V usage is TRBV6-1 and J usage is TRBJ2-3; possibly TRBD1 for D (5 bases). Germline V CDR1 and CDR2: MNHNS, SASEGT. This CDR3 spans 13 amino acids. In nucleotides, the CDR3 is TGTGCCAGCGGTGAAGGGGTCCCAGATACGCAGTATTTT. This codes for CASGEGVPDTQYF.

Worth noting for this clonotype: The junction departs from germline at one end; a sequencing error may be responsible. The chain recombines TRBV5-6 with TRBJ2-4; D may be TRBD1 (5 bases). CDR1 and CDR2 from the germline V gene are SGHDT and YYEEEE. CDR3 length: 14 amino acids. CDR3 nucleotides: TGTGCCAGCAACTTGGGGCACAGCATAAACATCCAGTACTTC. Protein product: CASNLGHSINIQYF.

A word on this clonotype: This may be a read error: a much more frequent sequence differs by one nucleotide. V usage is TRBV30 and J usage is TRBJ2-7, with D hard to call. The CDR3 covers 11 residues. Germline lookup yields CDR1 GTSNPN and CDR2 SVGIG (reference sequence). The CDR3 nucleotides are TGTGCCTGGAGTCCGGCCTACGAGGAGTACTTC. Residues: CAWSPAYEEYF.

This clonotype was counted a single time. The rearrangement joins TRBV12-3 or TRBV12-4 to TRBJ2-3; D uncertain. This CDR3 is 16 amino acids long. Trimming pared 9 bases from V and 0 bases from J, leaving 19 bases between. The CDR3 loop reads CASNLRLSHSTDTQYF. The DNA for the CDR3 is TGTGCCAGTAATTTGAGGCTCTCCCATAGCACAGATACGCAGTATTTT.

This clonotype was found many times. This rearrangement joins TRBV12-3 or TRBV12-4 to TRBJ2-5; TRBD2 agrees at 9 bases. The trim removed 4 bases at V and 1 base at J, leaving 4 bases unmatched. The CDR3 has 15 residues. CDR3 DNA sequence: TGTGCCAGCAGTTGGATAGCGGGGGTCCAAGAGACCCAGTACTTC. Its protein is CASSWIAGVQETQYF.

About this clonotype itself: A read error may produce the germline difference seen at one junction end. The V and J genes are TRBV12-3 or TRBV12-4 and TRBJ2-2, with D maybe TRBD1 (6 bases). This CDR3 contains 15 residues. CDR3 region: CASSLRDTFSGELFF. The CDR3 DNA sequence: TGCGCCAGCAGTTTAAGGGACACTTTCAGCGGGGAGCTGTTTTTT.

The chain joins TRBV24-1 to TRBJ2-3; maybe TRBD2 (5 bases). Germline assignment: CDR1 KGHDR and CDR2 SFDVKD. The CDR3 runs 16 residues. Deletions cut 5 bases from V and 3 bases from J, with 17 bases between. Written as DNA, the CDR3 is TGTGCCACCAGTGCCCCACTAGTGTCAAGTACAGATACGCAGTATTTT. It specifies CATSAPLVSSTDTQYF.

Comment on this clonotype: No conserved phenylalanine or tryptophan ends this CDR3, so it is likely a read error. The DNA is omitted, as the CDR3 cannot be located on it reliably, and the CDR3 follows TCRdb's listing. This chain connects TRBV6-6 to TRBJ1-5. The CDR3 region is 16 residues in length, termini included. Germline V gene sequence: CDR1 MNHNY, CDR2 SVGAGI (reference sequence). The CDR3 sequence: CASSYRVEYRNQPQQL.

A remark on this clonotype: The CDR3 does not close with the conserved phenylalanine or tryptophan, likely indicating a read error. Because the CDR3's place on the DNA is in doubt, the DNA is left out and the CDR3 is given as listed by TCRdb. The chain recombines TRBV12-3 or TRBV12-4 with TRBJ1-2; the table's D call of TRBD1 was not tested on the DNA. The length of the CDR3 is 15 amino acids, counting both ends. CDR3: CASSSRDRSFYGYTI.

A word on this clonotype: A read error may account for a junction end that differs from germline. The chain carries TRBV6-5 and TRBJ2-6, with D unclear. CDR1 and CDR2 from the germline V gene are MNHEY and SVGAGI. The length of the CDR3 is 16 residues. CDR3 loop: CASNYLGSSGTNVLTF. CDR3 sequence (DNA): TGTGCCAGCAATTACTTAGGCAGCTCTGGGACCAACGTCCTGACTTTC.

This chain links TRBV7-9 with TRBJ2-3, with a weak D call TRBD2 (5 bases). The germline V gene encodes CDR1 SEHNR and CDR2 FQNEAQ (reference sequence). Trimming cost V 11 bases and J 4 bases, with 13 bases left between them. This CDR3 is built from 12 residues. The chain's CDR3 is CAGNSGSDTQYF. The CDR3 DNA reads TGTGCCGGCAACTCGGGATCAGATACGCAGTATTTT.

This clonotype was counted at least ten times. The chain couples TRBV5-4 to TRBJ2-5; D is perhaps TRBD1 or TRBD2 (5 bases each). V dropped 0 bases and J dropped 7 bases, with 13 bases sitting between them. The CDR3 contains 14 residues. The germline V gene encodes CDR1 SGHNT and CDR2 YYREEE (reference sequence). The CDR3 protein is CASSLDRGGWTQYF. The CDR3 DNA reads TGTGCCAGCAGCTTGGACCGGGGCGGGTGGACCCAGTACTTC.

This sequence joins TRBV29-1 and TRBJ2-2; D ambiguous. This CDR3 is built from 13 residues. Germline V gene lookup returns CDR1 SQVTM and CDR2 ANQGSEA. V lost 6 bases to trimming and J lost 6 bases, with 14 bases between them. The CDR3 sequence: CSVGEVRAGELFF. The CDR3 nucleotides are TGCAGCGTCGGAGAGGTTCGAGCCGGGGAGCTGTTTTTT.

The sample holds many counts of this clonotype. J is TRBJ1-6 and V is TRBV4-1; 10 nucleotides line up with TRBD1. J gave up 9 bases and V 0 bases, and 5 bases lay outside the gene matches. The CDR3 contains 16 residues. Germline V gives CDR1 MGHRA, CDR2 YSYEKL. The CDR3 DNA reads TGCGCCAGCAGCCAAGATTGGGACAGGGGCAGTTCACCCCTCCACTTT. Protein sequence: CASSQDWDRGSSPLHF.

Concerning this clonotype itself: The final CDR3 position lacks the conserved phenylalanine or tryptophan, pointing to a likely read error. The genes are TRBV24-1 and TRBJ2-1; 8 nucleotides line up with TRBD1. From germline, CDR1 is KGHDR and CDR2 SFDVKD. Unmatched junction bases numbered 9, after V lost 7 bases and J lost 8 bases. The CDR3 runs to 14 residues. The CDR3 region is CATRRQGPRDEQFV. The DNA for the CDR3 is TGTGCCACCAGAAGACAGGGGCCGAGGGATGAGCAGTTCGTC.

As to this clonotype: An end of the junction does not agree with germline; a read error may underlie this. The chain carries TRBV11-2 and TRBJ2-7; D is unclear. Germline V gives CDR1 SGHAT, CDR2 FQNNGV. CDR3 size: 13 residues. For the CDR3, the DNA is TGTGCCAGTATCTTAGAAAGGCGCGCCGAGCAGTGCTTC. Protein sequence: CASILERRAEQCF.

As to this clonotype: The junction shows a germline mismatch at one end, possibly a read error. The rearrangement uses TRBV11-2 and TRBJ2-1; 9 bases line up with TRBD1. Germline CDR1 SGHAT, CDR2 FQNNGV. This CDR3 spans 13 amino acids. Here the CDR3 DNA reads TGTGCTAGCAGCTCAGGACAGGGGAATGAGCAATACTTC. As protein: CASSSGQGNEQYF.

Comments on this clonotype: One end of the junction varies from germline; a read error may be responsible. The V call is TRBV4-1, the J call TRBJ1-2; D ambiguous. The CDR3 is made up of 14 amino acids. Germline-derived CDR1 and CDR2 are MGHRA and YSYEKL. CDR3 coding DNA: TGCGCCAGCAGCCCTAGAGAAGGGCGCTATGGCTACAATTTC. Its protein product is CASSPREGRYGYNF.

Concerning this clonotype itself: A junction boundary mismatches the germline segment, possibly from a read error. CDR3 sequence (DNA): TGCACCAGTAGTGGTACTAGCGGTGACCAAGAGACCCAGTACTTC. Its protein is CTSSGTSGDQETQYF. The chain uses TRBV10-2 and TRBJ2-5; 8 nucleotides align to TRBD2. The CDR3 sequence is 15 residues long. Germline V gives CDR1 WSHSY, CDR2 SAAADI.

This chain joins TRBV24-1 and TRBJ2-3; a possible D gene is TRBD2 (5 bases). The CDR3 is made up of 11 amino acids. Trimming shortened V by 9 bases and J by 13 bases, and 16 bases separated the two germline ends. Per germline, CDR1 KGHDR and CDR2 SFDVKD. Here the CDR3 DNA reads TGTGCCACCGGGGTCTCCCCCGGGGAGTATTTT. As protein: CATGVSPGEYF.

This clonotype turned up a few times. A much larger clone differs from this one at a single base, so this may be a read error. The chain links TRBV7-9 to TRBJ2-7; a weak D match, TRBD2 (6 bases). Germline loops: CDR1 SEHNR, CDR2 FQNEAQ (reference sequence). The length of the CDR3 is 16 residues. The CDR3: CACSLAAGQALREQYF. CDR3 DNA sequence: TGTGCCTGCAGCTTAGCGGCGGGCCAGGCCTTGCGCGAGCAGTACTTC.

About this clonotype: A much larger clone lies one base from this, so it may be a read error. The J gene is TRBJ1-3, the V gene TRBV7-9; no clear D. V lost 0 bases and J lost 6, with 9 bases in between. CDR1 and CDR2 from the germline V gene are SEHNR and FQNEAQ (reference sequence). The CDR3 length is 14 residues. In DNA form, the CDR3 reads TGTGCCAGCAGCTTAGCTCCAGCTGTAAACACCATATATTTT. Translated: CASSLAPAVNTIYF. The variable domain in full, completed from reference TRBV7-9 and TRBJ1-3, reads DTGVSQNPRHKITKRGQNVTFRCDPISEHNRLYWYRQTLGQGPEFLTYFQNEAQLEKSRLLSDRFSAERPKGSFSTLEIQRTEQGDSAMYLCASSLAPAVNTIYFGEGSWLTVV.